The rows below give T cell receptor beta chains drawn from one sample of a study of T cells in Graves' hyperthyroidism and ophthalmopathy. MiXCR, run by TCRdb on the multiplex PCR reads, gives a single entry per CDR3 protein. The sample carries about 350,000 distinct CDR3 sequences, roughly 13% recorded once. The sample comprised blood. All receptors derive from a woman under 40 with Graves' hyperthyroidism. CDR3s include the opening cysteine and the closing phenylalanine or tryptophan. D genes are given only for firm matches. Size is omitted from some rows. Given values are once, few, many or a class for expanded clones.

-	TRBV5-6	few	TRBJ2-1	TGTGCCAGCAGCTTGGCCACCGGGGGATGGGACTCCTACAATGAGCAGTTCTTC	CASSLATGGWDSYNEQFF
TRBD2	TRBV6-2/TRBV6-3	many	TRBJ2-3	TGTGCCAGCAGACAAACTAGCGGGACTAGCACAGATACGCAGTATTTT	CASRQTSGTSTDTQYF
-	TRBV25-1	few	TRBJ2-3	TGTGCCAGCAGTGCTGCCACAGATACGCAGTATTTT	CASSAATDTQYF
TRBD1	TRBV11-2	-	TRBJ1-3	TGTGCCAGCAGCCCACGGGGACAGGGGGGGATCAACACCATATATTTT	CASSPRGQGGINTIYF
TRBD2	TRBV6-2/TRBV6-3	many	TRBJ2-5	TGTGCCAGCAGTTTGCCACGACTAGCGGGATTGGAGACCCAGTACTTC	CASSLPRLAGLETQYF
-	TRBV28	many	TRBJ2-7	TGTGCCAGCAGTTTTTTCAGGGGACGCAACGAGCAGTACTTC	CASSFFRGRNEQYF
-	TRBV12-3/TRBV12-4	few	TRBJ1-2	TGTGCCAGCAGTTTTGGACCGGTAGGAAATGGCTACACCTTC	CASSFGPVGNGYTF
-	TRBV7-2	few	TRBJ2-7	TGTGCCAGCAGCTTAGACAGCGTAGGTTCCTACGAGCAGTACTTC	CASSLDSVGSYEQYF
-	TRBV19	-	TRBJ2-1	TGTGCCAGTAGTATGCTTCTCGGGGACAATGAGCAGTTCTTC	CASSMLLGDNEQFF
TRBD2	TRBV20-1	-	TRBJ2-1	TGCAGTGCCCCCCTGGGACTAGCGGATCTCAATGAGCAGTTCTTC	CSAPLGLADLNEQFF
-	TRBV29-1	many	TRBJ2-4	TGCAGCGTTGAACAGGGTGGGGGCATTCAGTACTTC	CSVEQGGGIQYF
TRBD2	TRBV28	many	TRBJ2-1	TGTGCCAGCAGCCTAGCGGGAGGTAAAGATGAGCAGTTCTTC	CASSLAGGKDEQFF
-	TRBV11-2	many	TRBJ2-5	TGTGCCAGCAGCTTCGCGACTAAAGAGACCCAGTACTTC	CASSFATKETQYF
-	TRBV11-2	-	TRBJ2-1	TGTGCCAGCAGCCCCCTCAGGGGGCGGGAGCACAACAATGAGCAGTTCTTC	CASSPLRGREHNNEQFF
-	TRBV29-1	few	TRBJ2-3	TGCAGCGCCGGTCACGGTAGCGGTACAGATACGCAGTATTTT	CSAGHGSGTDTQYF
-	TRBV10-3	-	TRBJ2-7	TGTGCCATCAGTGAGGAAAGGGGGACACCCATGACAGAGCAGTACTTC	CAISEERGTPMTEQYF
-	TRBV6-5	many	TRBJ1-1	TGTGCCAGCAGTTACTCAGGAGGCCCCACTGAAGCTTTCTTT	CASSYSGGPTEAFF
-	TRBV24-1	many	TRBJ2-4	TGTGCCACCAGTGACGGGGGACGCGCAAACATTCAGTACTTC	CATSDGGRANIQYF
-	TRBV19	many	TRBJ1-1	TGTGCCAGTAGTATAGGCAGAACTACCCCTGAAGCTTTCTTT	CASSIGRTTPEAFF
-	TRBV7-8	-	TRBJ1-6	TGTGCCAGCAGGCGCCGGGGGGGGGGCGGCCGGTCACCCCTCCACTTT	CASRRRGGGGRSPLHF
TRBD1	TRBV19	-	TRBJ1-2	TGTGCCAGTAGTATATCGACAGGGATCTATGGCTACACCTTC	CASSISTGIYGYTF
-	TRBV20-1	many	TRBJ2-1	TGCAGTGCTAGCGAGGGAGTGGAGAATGAGCAGTTCTTC	CSASEGVENEQFF
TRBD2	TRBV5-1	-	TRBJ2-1	TGCGCCAGCAGGCGCGACGGGAGGACGACCTACAATGAGCAGTTCTTC	CASRRDGRTTYNEQFF
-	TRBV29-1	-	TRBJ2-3	TGCAGCGTTGACCACACAGATACGCAGTATTTT	CSVDHTDTQYF
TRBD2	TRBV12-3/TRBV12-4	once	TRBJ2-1	TGTGCCAGCAGTTCCGGGACTAGCGGGAGCAATGAGCAGTTCTTC	CASSSGTSGSNEQFF
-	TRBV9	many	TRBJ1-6	TGTGCCAGCGGTAAGGGTGATTCACCCCTCCACTTT	CASGKGDSPLHF
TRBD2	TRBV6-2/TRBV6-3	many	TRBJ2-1	TGTGCCAGCAGTTACTCGACTCTGCGGGAGTTCTACAATGAGCAGTTCTTC	CASSYSTLREFYNEQFF
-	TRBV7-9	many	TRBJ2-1	TGTGCCAGCAGCTTAGCGGGCGGGGGCGAGGAGCAGTTCTTC	CASSLAGGGEEQFF
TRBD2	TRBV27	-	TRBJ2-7	TGTGCCAGCAGTTCTAGCGGGACCGCCTACGAGCAGTACTTC	CASSSSGTAYEQYF
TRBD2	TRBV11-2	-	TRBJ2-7	TGTGCCAGCAGGTCCATAGCGGGACTTTCCTACGAGCAGTACTTC	CASRSIAGLSYEQYF
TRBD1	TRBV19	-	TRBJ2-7	TGTGCCAGTAAGGACAGGTGGAACGAGCAGTACTTC	CASKDRWNEQYF
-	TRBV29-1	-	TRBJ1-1	TGCAGCGCGGGCCGTCGGGACATCAGGAACACTGAAGCTTTCTTT	CSAGRRDIRNTEAFF
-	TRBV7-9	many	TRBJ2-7	TGTGCCAGCAGCTTAGCGCGAGTTGGAATGGTAGCGGAGCCCTACGAGCAGTACTTC	CASSLARVGMVAEPYEQYF
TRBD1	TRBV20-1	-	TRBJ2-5	TGCAGTGCTGAGGGGGCAGGGGGCAGTCAAGAGACCCAGTACTTC	CSAEGAGGSQETQYF
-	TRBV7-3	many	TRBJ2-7	TGTGCCAGCAGCCCCAACCCCGGACTGTTCTACGAGCAGTACTTC	CASSPNPGLFYEQYF
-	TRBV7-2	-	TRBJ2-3	TGTGCCAGCAGCGACTCTTTAAGCACAGATACGCAGTATTTT	CASSDSLSTDTQYF
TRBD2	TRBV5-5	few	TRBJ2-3	TGTGCCAGCAGCCCAGCGTCAGGGGCTAGCGGGACCGGTACGCAGTATTTT	CASSPASGASGTGTQYF
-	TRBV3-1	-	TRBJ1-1	TGTGCCAGCAGCCAAGAAGTCCGGTTCGGTGGAACTGAAGCTTTCTTT	CASSQEVRFGGTEAFF
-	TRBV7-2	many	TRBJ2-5	TGTGCCAGCAGCGCTGCGGGACCGGGGTCCCAGTACTTC	CASSAAGPGSQYF
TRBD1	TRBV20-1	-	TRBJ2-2	TGCAGTGCTAGAATTCGCCGACACAGGGGGATGGACACCGGGGAGCTGTTTTTT	CSARIRRHRGMDTGELFF
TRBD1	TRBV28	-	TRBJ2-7	TGTGCCAGCAGACGGGACAGGGTCCCCTACGAGCAGTACTTC	CASRRDRVPYEQYF
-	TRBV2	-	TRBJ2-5	TGTGCCGGCAGTGTGCTCGGCAGAAGACAAGAGACCCAGTACTTC	CAGSVLGRRQETQYF
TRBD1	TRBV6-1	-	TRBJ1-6	TGTGCCAGCAGTGAAGGCGGGACAGGGTCATCACCCCTCCACTTT	CASSEGGTGSSPLHF
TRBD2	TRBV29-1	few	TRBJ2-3	TGCAGCGTTGAAGATTGGGCTAGCGGGATTTCGTCAGATACGCAGTATTTT	CSVEDWASGISSDTQYF
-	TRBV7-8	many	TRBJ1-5	TGTGCCAGCAGCTTAGACAGCTTCAATCAGCCCCAGCATTTT	CASSLDSFNQPQHF
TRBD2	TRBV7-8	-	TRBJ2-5	TGTGCCAGCAGCCCCTACTCCGGACTAGCGGGAGGGCCGGTGTGGGAGACCCAGTACTTC	CASSPYSGLAGGPVWETQYF
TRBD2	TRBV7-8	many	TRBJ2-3	TGTGCCAGCAGCCCACCTAGCGGGAGAGGAACAGATACGCAGTATTTT	CASSPPSGRGTDTQYF
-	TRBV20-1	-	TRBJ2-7	TGCAGTGCTAGTGAGGTTGGCCGAAAGGGCGCCTACGAGCAGTACTTC	CSASEVGRKGAYEQYF
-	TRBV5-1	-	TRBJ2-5	TGCGCCAGCAGCCTCCTTGGACAGCGGCAAGAGACCCAGTACTTC	CASSLLGQRQETQYF
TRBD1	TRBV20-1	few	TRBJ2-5	TGCAGTGCTAGCCCGGGACAGGGGGCACGGGAGACCCAGTACTTC	CSASPGQGARETQYF
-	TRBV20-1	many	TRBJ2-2	TGCAGTGCCCCAATGGGCAGAAGAACCGGGGAGCTGTTTTTT	CSAPMGRRTGELFF
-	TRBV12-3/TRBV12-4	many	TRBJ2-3	TGTGCCAGCAGTCCCTTCTCCAGGGGAGTCACAGATACGCAGTATTTT	CASSPFSRGVTDTQYF
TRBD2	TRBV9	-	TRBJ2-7	TGTGCCAGCAGCCCCACCGGGGCTAGCGGGGTACACGAGCAGTACTTC	CASSPTGASGVHEQYF
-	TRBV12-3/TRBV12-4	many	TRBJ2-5	TGTGCCAGCAGTAGAACTCCACCCCAGCAAGGGACCCAGTACTTC	CASSRTPPQQGTQYF
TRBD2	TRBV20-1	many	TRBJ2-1	TGCAGTGCGGAACCGGGACTAGGCTCCTACAATGAGCAGTTCTTC	CSAEPGLGSYNEQFF
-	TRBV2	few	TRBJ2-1	TGTGCCAGCAGTGACGACAGAAATGAGCAGTTCTTC	CASSDDRNEQFF
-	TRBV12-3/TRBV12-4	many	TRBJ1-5	TGTGCCAGCAGCCGTGGACGGAGGCAGCCCCAGCATTTT	CASSRGRRQPQHF